This T cell receptor (beta chain) originates from a study of blood T cell repertoires in COVID-19. Original handling: By means of reference gene primer amplification, nucleated cell counts were estimated. Clones were sequenced by immunoSEQ multiplex PCR, and TCRdb holds only the in-frame ones, with some missing. That table is the source of V, J and clone size, and D and trimming were worked out from the DNA. The sample has 350,000 to 400,000 clones, roughly nine tenths seen once. V lost 4 bases, J lost 4 bases, and 14 bases lay in between. The CDR3 is made up of 15 amino acids. CDR1 and CDR2 from the germline V gene are SGHAT and FQNNGV.

This receptor was obtained from a woman aged 25 to 39 with COVID-19, enrolled during active disease. The sequenced material came from peripheral blood. The V call is TRBV11-2, the J call TRBJ1-5; tentative D call: TRBD1 (6 bases). The DNA of the CDR3 is TGTGCCAGCAGCTCTGGACAGATAGAGAATCAGCCCCAGCATTTT. This codes for CASSSGQIENQPQHF.